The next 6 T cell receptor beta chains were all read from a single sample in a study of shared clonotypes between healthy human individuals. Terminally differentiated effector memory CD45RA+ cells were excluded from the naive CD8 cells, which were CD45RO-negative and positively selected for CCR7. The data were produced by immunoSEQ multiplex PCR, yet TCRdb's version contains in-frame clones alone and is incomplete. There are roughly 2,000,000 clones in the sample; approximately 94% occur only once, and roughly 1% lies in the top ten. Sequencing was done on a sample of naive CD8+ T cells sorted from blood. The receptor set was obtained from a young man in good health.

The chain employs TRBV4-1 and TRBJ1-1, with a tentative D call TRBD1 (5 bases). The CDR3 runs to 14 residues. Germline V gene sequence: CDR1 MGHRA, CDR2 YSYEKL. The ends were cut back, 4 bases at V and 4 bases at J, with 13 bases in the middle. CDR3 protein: CASSRTQGATEAFF. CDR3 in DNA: TGCGCCAGCAGCCGCACGCAGGGTGCCACTGAAGCTTTCTTT.

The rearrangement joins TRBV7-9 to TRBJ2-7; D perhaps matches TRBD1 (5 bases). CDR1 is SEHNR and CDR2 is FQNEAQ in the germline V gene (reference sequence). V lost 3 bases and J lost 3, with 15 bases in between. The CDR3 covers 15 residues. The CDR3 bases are TGTGCCAGCAGCTTGCAGGGCCCCAAAAGCTACGAGCAGTACTTC. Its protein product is CASSLQGPKSYEQYF. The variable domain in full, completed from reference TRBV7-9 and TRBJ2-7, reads DTGVSQNPRHKITKRGQNVTFRCDPISEHNRLYWYRQTLGQGPEFLTYFQNEAQLEKSRLLSDRFSAERPKGSFSTLEIQRTEQGDSAMYLCASSLQGPKSYEQYFGPGTRLTVT.

DNA for the CDR3: TGTGCCAGCAGTAACGGACTAGCGGGGGGCGAGCAGTACTTC. It encodes CASSNGLAGGEQYF. The gene calls are TRBV27 and TRBJ2-7; 14 nucleotides align to TRBD2. Germline V gives CDR1 MNHEY, CDR2 SMNVEV (reference sequence). J gave up 6 bases and V 5 bases, and 3 bases lay outside the gene matches. CDR3 size: 14 residues.

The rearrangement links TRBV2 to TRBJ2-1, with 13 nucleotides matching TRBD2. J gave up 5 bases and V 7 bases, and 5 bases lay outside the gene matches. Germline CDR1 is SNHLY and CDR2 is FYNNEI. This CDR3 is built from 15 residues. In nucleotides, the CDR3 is TGTGCCAGCACCGATGGACTAGCGGGGGACAATGAGCAGTTCTTC. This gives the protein CASTDGLAGDNEQFF.

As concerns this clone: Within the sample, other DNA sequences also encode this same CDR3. The CDR3 here is CASSLFGGELFF. Written as DNA, the CDR3 is TGTGCCAGCAGTTTGTTTGGCGGGGAGCTGTTTTTT. V and J are TRBV27 and TRBJ2-2; no reliable D call. Trimming removed 3 bases from V and 7 bases from J, with 6 bases in between. The length of the CDR3 is 12 residues. CDR1 and CDR2 from the germline V gene are MNHEY and SMNVEV (reference sequence).

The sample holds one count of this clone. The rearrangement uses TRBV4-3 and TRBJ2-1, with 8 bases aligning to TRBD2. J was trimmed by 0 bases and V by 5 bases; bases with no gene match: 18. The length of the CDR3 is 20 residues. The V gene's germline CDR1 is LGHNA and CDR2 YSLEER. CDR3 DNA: TGCGCCAGCAGCTTTAGGGGAGCGGGAGATAAGTGGAGCTCCTACAATGAGCAGTTCTTC. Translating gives CASSFRGAGDKWSSYNEQFF.